The clone carrying this T cell receptor (beta chain) was recorded a few times. As yet, its antigen is unknown. Germline V lookup: CDR1 LGHNA, CDR2 YSLEER. J gave up 2 bases and V 0 bases, and 3 bases lay outside the gene matches. This CDR3 contains 15 residues. The data stem from a study of vaccination and CD4 T cells after COVID-19. Scientists ran DNA taken from cultured CD4+ T cells through the Oncomine TCR Beta short-read assay for sequencing. A single record per CDR3 protein comes from TCRdb applying MiXCR to the PCR reads. This repertoire shows 9,500 to 10,000 distinct CDR3 sequences, around 37% found once; its top ten account for about 16%. The treatment is: 10-day PBMC culture with coronavirus spike peptide pools or control peptides (ViraFEST assay).

This rearrangement joins TRBV4-3 to TRBJ1-2; 7 nucleotides align to TRBD1. Sequenced material: CD4+ T cells from blood, cultured in vitro. The sequence was collected from a human donor who had recovered from COVID-19. For the CDR3, the DNA is TGCGCCAGCAGCCAAGAAGACAGGGCGAACTATGGCTACACCTTC. It codes for CASSQEDRANYGYTF.